This T cell receptor (beta chain) was profiled in a study of regulatory T cells in long-lasting Graves disease. Looking at the study overall: It was over 5 years of antithyroid drugs, with positive TSH receptor antibodies, that meant persistent Graves' disease. Points from the study as a whole: Small numbers of samples may have cut accuracy.

In germline, CDR1 is LNHDA, CDR2 SQIVND (reference sequence). The CDR3 is 12 amino acids. V lost 3 bases and J lost 8, with 7 bases in between. Described time point: persistent/refractory GD, antithyroid drugs over 5 years with positive TRAb. After RNA was extracted from PBMCs, the TCR library was made from it. Construction of TCR beta libraries relied on iRepertoire HTBI primers and on Arm-PCR targeting CDR3 regions. TCRdb re-called the multiplex PCR reads with MiXCR, one entry per CDR3 protein. The sample lists over 650,000 distinct CDR3 sequences, around 30% occurring once. With regard to this clonotype: Its target is not known.

Sequenced material: peripheral blood mononuclear cells (PBMCs), taken when the disease was refractory, from a patient treated with antithyroid drugs. The chain joins TRBV19 to TRBJ2-2, with D uncertain. The TCR comes from a female donor with Graves disease. CDR3: CASSIVAGELFF. The CDR3 region has the DNA TGTGCCAGTAGTATTGTGGCGGGGGAGCTGTTTTTT.